This T cell receptor (beta chain) was documented in a study of shared clonotypes between healthy human individuals. The CDR3 runs to 15 residues. The germline CDR1 and CDR2 sequences are LNHDA and SQIVND (reference sequence). V gave up 4 bases and J gave up 0 bases, with 11 bases separating them. Assay used: immunoSEQ multiplex PCR; TCRdb lists only in-frame clones, some missing. The table lists 2 million to 3 million clones, over 85% of them singletons. This clonotype was obtained from a man between 18 and 35 years old in good health. Some clones in this sample may be carry-over from other donors' samples. The specimen was naive CD4+ T cells from PBMCs. Indicated subset: CD45RA+ positively selected. V is TRBV19 and J is TRBJ2-3, with D unresolved. The CDR3 DNA sequence: TGTGCCAGTAGTAGAACGGATTCTAGCACAGATACGCAGTATTTT. Protein product: CASSRTDSSTDTQYF.